This TCR beta chain was obtained from a study of Ad26.COV2.S vaccination and SARS-CoV-2 variants. Across the study: Donor had been placed in the Ad26.COV2.S arm of the COV1001 trial.

Treatment defined: about 20 received Ad26.COV2.S at low or high dose, single or two shots; about 5 received placebo; per-sample allocation not given. Sampling happened 63 days after the first vaccine or placebo injection. Wuhan-strain spike was delivered by a replication-incompetent Ad26 vector. Germline V gene lookup returns CDR1 SEHNR and CDR2 FQNEAQ (reference sequence). The CDR3 has 14 residues. The germline V and J ends were trimmed by 6 bases and 7 bases, with 15 bases remaining between them. Here immunoSEQ multiplex PCR was the method, and the copy in TCRdb shows in-frame clones only, minus some. The data contain around 300,000 clones, about 89% of them singletons.

The specimen was peripheral blood, collected in a trial of Ad26.COV2.S vaccine versus placebo. The chain carries TRBV7-9 and TRBJ1-4; D unresolved. This clonotype was obtained from a person aged 18-60 years who received the Ad26.COV2.S COVID-19 vaccine or a placebo. The CDR3 reads CASSSGSFGEKLFF. CDR3 DNA sequence: TGTGCCAGCAGTTCCGGCTCTTTCGGTGAAAAACTGTTTTTT.